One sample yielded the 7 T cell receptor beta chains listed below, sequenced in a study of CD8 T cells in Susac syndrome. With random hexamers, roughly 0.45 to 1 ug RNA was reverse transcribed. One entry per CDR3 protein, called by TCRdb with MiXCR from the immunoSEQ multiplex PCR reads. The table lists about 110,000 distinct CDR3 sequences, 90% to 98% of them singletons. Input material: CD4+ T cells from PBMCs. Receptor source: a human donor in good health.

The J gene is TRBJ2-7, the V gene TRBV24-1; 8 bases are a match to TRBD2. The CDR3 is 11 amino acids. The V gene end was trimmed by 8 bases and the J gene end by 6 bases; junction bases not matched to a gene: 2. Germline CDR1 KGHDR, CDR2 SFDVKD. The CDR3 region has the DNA TGTGCCACCAACGGGGGGGGCGAGCAGTACTTC. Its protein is CATNGGGEQYF.

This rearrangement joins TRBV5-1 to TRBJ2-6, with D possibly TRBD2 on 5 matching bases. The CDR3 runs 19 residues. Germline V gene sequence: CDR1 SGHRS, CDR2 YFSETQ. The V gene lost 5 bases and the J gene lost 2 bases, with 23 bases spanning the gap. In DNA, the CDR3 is TGCGCCAGCAGTACCAATCCGGGGAGCGCTATAACTGGGGCCAACGTCCTGACTTTC. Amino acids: CASSTNPGSAITGANVLTF.

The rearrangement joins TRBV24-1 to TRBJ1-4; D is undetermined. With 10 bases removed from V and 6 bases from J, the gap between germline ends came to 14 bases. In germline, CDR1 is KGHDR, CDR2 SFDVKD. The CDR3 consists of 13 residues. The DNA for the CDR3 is TGTGCCACGGCGAGAACGGCGGATGAAAAACTGTTTTTT. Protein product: CATARTADEKLFF.

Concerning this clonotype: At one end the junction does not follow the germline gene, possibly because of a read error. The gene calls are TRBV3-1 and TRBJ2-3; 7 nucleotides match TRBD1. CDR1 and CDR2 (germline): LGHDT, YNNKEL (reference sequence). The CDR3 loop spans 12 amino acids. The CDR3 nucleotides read TGTGCCAGCAGGCAAGGGGGCGATACGCAGTATTTT. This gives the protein CASRQGGDTQYF.

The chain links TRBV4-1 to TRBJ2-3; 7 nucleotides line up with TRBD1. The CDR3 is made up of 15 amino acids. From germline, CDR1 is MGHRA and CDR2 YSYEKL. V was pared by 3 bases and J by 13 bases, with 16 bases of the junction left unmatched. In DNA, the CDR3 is TGCGCCAGCAGCCAGTTCGACAGGGCTCCCCTATCCGAGTATTTT. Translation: CASSQFDRAPLSEYF.

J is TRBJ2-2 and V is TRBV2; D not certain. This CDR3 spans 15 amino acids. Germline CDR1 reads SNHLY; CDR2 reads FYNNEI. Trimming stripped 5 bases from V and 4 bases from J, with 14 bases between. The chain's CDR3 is CASSSEGPGTGELFF. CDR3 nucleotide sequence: TGTGCCAGCAGTTCGGAAGGGCCGGGCACCGGGGAGCTGTTTTTT.

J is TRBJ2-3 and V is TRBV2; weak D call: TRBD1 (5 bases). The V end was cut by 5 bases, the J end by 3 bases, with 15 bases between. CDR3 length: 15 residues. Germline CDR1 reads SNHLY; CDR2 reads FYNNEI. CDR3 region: CASSPQGSPTDTQYF. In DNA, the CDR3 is TGTGCCAGCAGTCCTCAGGGATCACCTACAGATACGCAGTATTTT.